A selection of T cell receptor beta chains follows, all from one sample in a study of a mutant IDH1 vaccine in newly diagnosed glioma. The repertoire was sequenced with immunoSEQ multiplex PCR; TCRdb's copy has only in-frame clones and lacks some. The sample holds tens of thousands of clones, less than 75% seen once. No antigen has been identified for these receptors. Sequencing was performed on peripheral blood mononuclear cells (PBMCs), taken from a glioma patient whose treatment included an IDH1 peptide vaccine. Receptor source: a man aged 40-49 years with glioma. Some clones in this sample may be carry-over from other donors' samples. Each CDR3 is given with its conserved first and last residue. Fields, in order: V gene, clone size, D gene, J gene, CDR3 DNA, CDR3 protein. A D gene is named only where the DNA matches it firmly. A clone size is listed for some rows: how often the clone was seen (once, few, many), or a class if it is expanded.

TRBV4-1	once	TRBD1	TRBJ1-2	TGCGCCAGCAGCCAAGAAGGGGGCTGGGGCAACTATGGCTACACCTTC	CASSQEGGWGNYGYTF
TRBV6-5	.	TRBD1	TRBJ1-4	TGTGCCAGCAGCCGAACCGGGACAGATAATGAAAAACTGTTTTTT	CASSRTGTDNEKLFF
TRBV15	.	.	TRBJ2-1	TGTGCCACCAGCAGAGATCGTAGAGAGCAGTTCTTC	CATSRDRREQFF
TRBV18	.	.	TRBJ2-3	TGTGCCAGCTCACCCGCTATGGGTACGCAGTATTTT	CASSPAMGTQYF
TRBV7-9	.	TRBD1	TRBJ2-7	TGTGCCAGCAGCTGGTACAGGGGCGAGCAGTACTTC	CASSWYRGEQYF
TRBV5-4	few	TRBD2	TRBJ2-2	TGTGCCAGCAGCCGGGAGGTCACCGGGGAGCTGTTTTTT	CASSREVTGELFF
TRBV27	.	.	TRBJ1-4	TGTGCCAGCAGTTTATCTGGGGGATACGAAAGACTGTTTTTT	CASSLSGGYERLFF
TRBV6-1	.	.	TRBJ2-7	TGTGCCAGCAGTGATTGGAGCTCCTACGAGCAGTACTTC	CASSDWSSYEQYF
TRBV4-2	few	.	TRBJ2-5	TGTGCCAGCAGCCAAGAAACCGGGACCTATGGGACCCAGTACTTC	CASSQETGTYGTQYF
TRBV2	.	.	TRBJ1-1	TGTGCCAGCAGTGAAGAGGGGGTGAACACTGAAGCTTTCTTT	CASSEEGVNTEAFF
TRBV6-5	.	TRBD1	TRBJ1-1	TGTGCCAGTTTAGGGGGCGGGACAAAAAACACTGAAGCTTTCTTT	CASLGGGTKNTEAFF
TRBV10-3	few	TRBD1	TRBJ1-1	TGTGCCATCAACACACGGGACAGGGGGACAAACACTGAAGCTTTCTTT	CAINTRDRGTNTEAFF
TRBV2	few	TRBD1	TRBJ2-1	TGTGCCAGCAGAGAGACAGGGGGCTATAGTGAGCAGTTCTTC	CASRETGGYSEQFF
TRBV5-1	.	TRBD1	TRBJ2-7	TGCGCCAGCAGCCGCGTACAGGGGGGCTTCTACGAGCAGTACTTC	CASSRVQGGFYEQYF
TRBV6-1	.	.	TRBJ1-5	TGTGCCAGCAGTCCGGGGCCATATAGCAATCAGCCCCAGCATTTT	CASSPGPYSNQPQHF